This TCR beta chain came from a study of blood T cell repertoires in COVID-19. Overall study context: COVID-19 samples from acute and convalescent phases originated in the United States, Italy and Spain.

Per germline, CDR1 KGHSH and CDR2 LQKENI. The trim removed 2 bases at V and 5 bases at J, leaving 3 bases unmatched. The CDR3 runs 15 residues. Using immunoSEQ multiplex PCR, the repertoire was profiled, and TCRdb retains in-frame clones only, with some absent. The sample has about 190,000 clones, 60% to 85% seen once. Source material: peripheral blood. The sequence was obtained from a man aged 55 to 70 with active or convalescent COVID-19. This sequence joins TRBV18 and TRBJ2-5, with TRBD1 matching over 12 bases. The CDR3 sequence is CASSPGDRGRETQYF. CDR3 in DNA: TGTGCCAGCTCACCAGGGGACAGGGGGCGTGAGACCCAGTACTTC.